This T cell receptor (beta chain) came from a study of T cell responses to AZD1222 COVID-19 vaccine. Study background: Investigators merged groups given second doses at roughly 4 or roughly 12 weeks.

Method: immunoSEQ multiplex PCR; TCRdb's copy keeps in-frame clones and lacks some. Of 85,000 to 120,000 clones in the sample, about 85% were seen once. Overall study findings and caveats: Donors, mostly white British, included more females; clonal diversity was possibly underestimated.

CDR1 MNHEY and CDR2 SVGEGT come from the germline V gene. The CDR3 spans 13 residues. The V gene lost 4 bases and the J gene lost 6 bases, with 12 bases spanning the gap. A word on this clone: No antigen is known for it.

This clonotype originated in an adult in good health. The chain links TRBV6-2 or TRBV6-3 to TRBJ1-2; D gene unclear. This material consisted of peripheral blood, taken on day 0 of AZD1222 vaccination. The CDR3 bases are TGTGCCAGCAGTTCGGGTCTCGGCGATGGCTACACCTTC. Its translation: CASSSGLGDGYTF.